The 2 T cell receptor beta chains below come from one sample, sequenced in a study of cytomegalovirus exposure and HLA in healthy donors. Primers: 60 Vbeta forward and 13 Jbeta reverse. Libraries were prepared by immunoSEQ multiplex PCR; TCRdb keeps only in-frame clonotypes and omits some of them. Here the sample spans about 130,000 clones, 80% being singletons. Sequenced material: PBMCs. The receptors derive from a human donor in good health.

V gene TRBV7-8 combines with J gene TRBJ1-2; 8 positions match TRBD1. Germline loops: CDR1 SGHVS, CDR2 FQNEAQ. The length of the CDR3 is 15 residues. The junction had 9 bases not matched to a gene; V was cut back by 1 base and J by 8 bases. The DNA of the CDR3 is TGTGCCAGCAGCTTAGGAGCAGGGGGCAGGGAGGGCTACACCTTC. It specifies CASSLGAGGREGYTF.

V gene TRBV7-3 combines with J gene TRBJ2-2; TRBD1 agrees at 10 bases. The germline gives CDR1 SGHTA, CDR2 FQGTGA. CDR3 length equals 15 residues. The V gene end was trimmed by 3 bases and the J gene end by 4 bases; junction bases not matched to a gene: 2. The CDR3 bases are TGTGCCAGCAGCTTGGGACAGGGGAGCACCGGGGAGCTGTTTTTT. It specifies CASSLGQGSTGELFF.